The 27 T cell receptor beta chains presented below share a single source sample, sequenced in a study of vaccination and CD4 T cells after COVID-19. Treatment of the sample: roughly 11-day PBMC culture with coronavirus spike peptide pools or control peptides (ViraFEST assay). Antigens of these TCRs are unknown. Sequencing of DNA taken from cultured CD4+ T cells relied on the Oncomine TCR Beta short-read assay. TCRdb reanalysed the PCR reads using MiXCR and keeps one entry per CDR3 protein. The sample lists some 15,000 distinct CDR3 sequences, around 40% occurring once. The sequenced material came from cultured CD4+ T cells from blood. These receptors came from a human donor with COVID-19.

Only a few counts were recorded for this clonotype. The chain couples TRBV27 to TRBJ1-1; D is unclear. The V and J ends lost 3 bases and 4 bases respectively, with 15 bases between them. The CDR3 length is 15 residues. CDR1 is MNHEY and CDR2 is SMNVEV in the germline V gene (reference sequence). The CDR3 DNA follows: TGTGCCAGCAGTTTGGCAGAGCCCCACCTCACTGAAGCTTTCTTT. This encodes CASSLAEPHLTEAFF.

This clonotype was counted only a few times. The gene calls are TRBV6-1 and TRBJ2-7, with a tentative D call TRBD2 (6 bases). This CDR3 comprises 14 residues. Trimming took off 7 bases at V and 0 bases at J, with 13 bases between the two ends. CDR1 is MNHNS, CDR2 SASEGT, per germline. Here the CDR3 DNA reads TGTGCCAGCATTGGGACTCAAAGCTCCTACGAGCAGTACTTC. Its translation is CASIGTQSSYEQYF.

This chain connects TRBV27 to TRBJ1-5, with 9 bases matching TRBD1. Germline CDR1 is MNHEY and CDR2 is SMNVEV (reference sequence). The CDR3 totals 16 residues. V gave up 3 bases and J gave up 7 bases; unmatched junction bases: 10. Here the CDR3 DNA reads TGTGCCAGCAGTTTTCATGGGACAGGGTCGGGGCAGCCCCAGCATTTT. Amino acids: CASSFHGTGSGQPQHF.

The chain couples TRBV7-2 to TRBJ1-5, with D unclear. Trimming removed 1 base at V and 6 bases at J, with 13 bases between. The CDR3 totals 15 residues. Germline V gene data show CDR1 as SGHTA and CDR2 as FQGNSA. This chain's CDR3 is CASSLVWRAGQPQHF. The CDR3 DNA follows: TGTGCCAGCAGCTTAGTTTGGCGGGCAGGTCAGCCCCAGCATTTT. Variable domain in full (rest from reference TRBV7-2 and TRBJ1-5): GAGVSQSPSNKVTEKGKDVELRCDPISGHTALYWYRQSLGQGLEFLIYFQGNSAPDKSGLPSDRFSAERTGGSVSTLTIQRTQQEDSAVYLCASSLVWRAGQPQHFGDGTRLSIL.

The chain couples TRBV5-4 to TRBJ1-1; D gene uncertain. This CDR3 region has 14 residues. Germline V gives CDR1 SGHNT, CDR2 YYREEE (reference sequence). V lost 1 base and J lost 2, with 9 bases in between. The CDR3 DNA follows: TGTGCCAGCAGCTTGACGGGGTATAACACTGAAGCTTTCTTT. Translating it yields CASSLTGYNTEAFF.

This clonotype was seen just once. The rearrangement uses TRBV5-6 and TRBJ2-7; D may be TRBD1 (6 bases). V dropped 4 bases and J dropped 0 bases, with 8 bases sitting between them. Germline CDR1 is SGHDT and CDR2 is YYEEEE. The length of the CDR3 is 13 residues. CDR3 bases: TGTGCCAGCAGCCAGGGGAGCTCCTACGAGCAGTACTTC. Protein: CASSQGSSYEQYF.

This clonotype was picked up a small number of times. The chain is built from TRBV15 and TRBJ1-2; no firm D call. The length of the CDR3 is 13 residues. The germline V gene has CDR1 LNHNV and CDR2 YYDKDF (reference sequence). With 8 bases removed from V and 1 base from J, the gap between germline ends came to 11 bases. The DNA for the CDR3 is TGTGCCACCGCTCTCGGGATTAACTATGGCTACACCTTC. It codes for CATALGINYGYTF.

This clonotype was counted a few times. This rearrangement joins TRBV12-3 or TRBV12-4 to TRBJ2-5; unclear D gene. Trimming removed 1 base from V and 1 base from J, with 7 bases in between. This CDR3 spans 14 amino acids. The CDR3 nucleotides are TGTGCCAGCAGTTTAGTCTCCCGCCAAGAGACCCAGTACTTC. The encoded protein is CASSLVSRQETQYF.

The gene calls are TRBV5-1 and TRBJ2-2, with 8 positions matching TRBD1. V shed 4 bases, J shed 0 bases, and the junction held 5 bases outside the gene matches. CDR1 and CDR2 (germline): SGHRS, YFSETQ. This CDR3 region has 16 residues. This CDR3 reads CASSQRTGTNTGELFF. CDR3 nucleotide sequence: TGCGCCAGCAGCCAACGGACAGGGACGAACACCGGGGAGCTGTTTTTT.

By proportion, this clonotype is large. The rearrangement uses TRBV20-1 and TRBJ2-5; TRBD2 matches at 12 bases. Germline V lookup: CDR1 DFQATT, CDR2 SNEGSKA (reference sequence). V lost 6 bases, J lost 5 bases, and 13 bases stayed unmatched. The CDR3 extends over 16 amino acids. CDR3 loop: CSATKDLAGGSETQYF. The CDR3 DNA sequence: TGCAGTGCAACAAAGGATCTAGCGGGGGGGTCGGAGACCCAGTACTTC.

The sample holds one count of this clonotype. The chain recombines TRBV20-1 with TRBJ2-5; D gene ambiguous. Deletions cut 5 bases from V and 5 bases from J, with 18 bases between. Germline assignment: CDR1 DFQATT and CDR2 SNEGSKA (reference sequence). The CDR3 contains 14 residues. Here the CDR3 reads CSARRSVAKETQYF. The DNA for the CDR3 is TGCAGTGCTCGTAGATCGGTCGCCAAGGAGACCCAGTACTTC.

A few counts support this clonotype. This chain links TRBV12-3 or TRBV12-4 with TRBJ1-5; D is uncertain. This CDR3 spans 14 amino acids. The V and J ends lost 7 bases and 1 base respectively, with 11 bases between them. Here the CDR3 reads CASTQISSNQPQHF. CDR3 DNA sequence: TGTGCCAGCACCCAGATTTCGAGCAATCAGCCCCAGCATTTT.

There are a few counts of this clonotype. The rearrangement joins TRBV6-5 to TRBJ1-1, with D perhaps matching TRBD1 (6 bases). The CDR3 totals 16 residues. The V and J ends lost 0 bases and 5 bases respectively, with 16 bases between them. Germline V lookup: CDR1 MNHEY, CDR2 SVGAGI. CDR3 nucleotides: TGTGCCAGCAGTTACTCGAGTGCCCCTAGGGGGACTGAAGCTTTCTTT. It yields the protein CASSYSSAPRGTEAFF.

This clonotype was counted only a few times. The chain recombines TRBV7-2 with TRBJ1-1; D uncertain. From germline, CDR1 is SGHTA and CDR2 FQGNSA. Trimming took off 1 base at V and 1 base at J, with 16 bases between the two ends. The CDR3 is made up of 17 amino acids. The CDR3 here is CASSLGIWAEGNTEAFF. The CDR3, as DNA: TGTGCCAGCAGCTTAGGCATTTGGGCAGAAGGGAACACTGAAGCTTTCTTT.

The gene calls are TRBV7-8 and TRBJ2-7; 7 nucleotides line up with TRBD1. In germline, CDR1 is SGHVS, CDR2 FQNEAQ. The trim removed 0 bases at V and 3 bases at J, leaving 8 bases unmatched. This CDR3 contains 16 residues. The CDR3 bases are TGTGCCAGCAGCTTAGCTTCCGGACAGGTCCGCTACGAGCAGTACTTC. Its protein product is CASSLASGQVRYEQYF.

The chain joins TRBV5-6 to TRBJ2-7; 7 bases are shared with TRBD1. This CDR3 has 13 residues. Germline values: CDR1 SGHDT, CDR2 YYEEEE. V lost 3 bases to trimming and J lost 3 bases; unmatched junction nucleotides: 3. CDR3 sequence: CASSYGTDYEQYF. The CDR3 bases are TGTGCCAGCAGCTATGGGACAGACTACGAGCAGTACTTC.

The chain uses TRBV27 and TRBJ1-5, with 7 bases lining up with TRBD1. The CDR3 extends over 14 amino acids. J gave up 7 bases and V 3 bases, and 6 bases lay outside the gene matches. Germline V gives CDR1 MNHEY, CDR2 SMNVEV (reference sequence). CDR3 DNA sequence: TGTGCCAGCAGTTTCGACAGGGATAGGCAGCCCCAGCATTTT. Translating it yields CASSFDRDRQPQHF.

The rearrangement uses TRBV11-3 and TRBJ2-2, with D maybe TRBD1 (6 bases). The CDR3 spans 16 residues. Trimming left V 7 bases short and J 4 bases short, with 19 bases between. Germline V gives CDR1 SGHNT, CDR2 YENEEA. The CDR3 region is CASNPRQARSTGELFF. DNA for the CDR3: TGTGCCAGCAACCCAAGACAGGCAAGGAGCACCGGGGAGCTGTTTTTT.

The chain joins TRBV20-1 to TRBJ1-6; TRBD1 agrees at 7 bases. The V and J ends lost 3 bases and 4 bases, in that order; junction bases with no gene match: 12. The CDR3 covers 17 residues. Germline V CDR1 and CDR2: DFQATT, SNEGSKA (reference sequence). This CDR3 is CSARGNRDRGYNSPLHF. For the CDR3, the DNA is TGCAGTGCTAGGGGAAACCGGGACAGAGGGTATAATTCACCCCTCCACTTT.

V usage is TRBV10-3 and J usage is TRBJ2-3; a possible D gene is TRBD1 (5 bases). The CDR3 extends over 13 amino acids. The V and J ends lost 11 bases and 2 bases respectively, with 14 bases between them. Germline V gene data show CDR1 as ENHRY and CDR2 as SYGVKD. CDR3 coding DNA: TGTGCCTTCGGCCAGGGTCTCACAGATACGCAGTATTTT. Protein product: CAFGQGLTDTQYF.

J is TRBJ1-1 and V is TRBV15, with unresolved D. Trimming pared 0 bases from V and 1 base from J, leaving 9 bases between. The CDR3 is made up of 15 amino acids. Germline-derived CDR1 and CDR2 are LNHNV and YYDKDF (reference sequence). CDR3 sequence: CATSRDLPGNTEAFF. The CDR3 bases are TGTGCCACCAGCAGAGATCTGCCGGGGAACACTGAAGCTTTCTTT.

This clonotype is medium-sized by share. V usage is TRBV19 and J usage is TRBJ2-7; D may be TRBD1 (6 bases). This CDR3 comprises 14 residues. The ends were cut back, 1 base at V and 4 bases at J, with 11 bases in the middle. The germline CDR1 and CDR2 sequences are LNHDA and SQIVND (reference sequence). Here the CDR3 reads CASSIGTVLYEQYF. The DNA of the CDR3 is TGTGCCAGTAGTATAGGGACAGTACTTTACGAGCAGTACTTC.

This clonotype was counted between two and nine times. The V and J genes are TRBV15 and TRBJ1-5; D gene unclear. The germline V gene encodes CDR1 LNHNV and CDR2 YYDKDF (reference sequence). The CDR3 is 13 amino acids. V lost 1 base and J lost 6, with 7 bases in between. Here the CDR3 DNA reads TGTGCCACCAGCAGAGGGTCAGCTCAGCCCCAGCATTTT. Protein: CATSRGSAQPQHF.

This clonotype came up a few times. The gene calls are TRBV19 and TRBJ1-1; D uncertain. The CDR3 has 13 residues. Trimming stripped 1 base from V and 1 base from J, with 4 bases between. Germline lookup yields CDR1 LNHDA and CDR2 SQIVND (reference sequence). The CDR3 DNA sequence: TGTGCCAGTAGTATAGTCAGGAACACTGAAGCTTTCTTT. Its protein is CASSIVRNTEAFF.

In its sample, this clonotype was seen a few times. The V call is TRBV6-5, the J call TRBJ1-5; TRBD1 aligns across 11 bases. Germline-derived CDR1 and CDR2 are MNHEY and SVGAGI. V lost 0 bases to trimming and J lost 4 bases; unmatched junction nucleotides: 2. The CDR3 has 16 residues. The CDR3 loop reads CASSYSGTGGNQPQHF. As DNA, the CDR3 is TGTGCCAGCAGTTACTCCGGGACAGGGGGGAATCAGCCCCAGCATTTT.

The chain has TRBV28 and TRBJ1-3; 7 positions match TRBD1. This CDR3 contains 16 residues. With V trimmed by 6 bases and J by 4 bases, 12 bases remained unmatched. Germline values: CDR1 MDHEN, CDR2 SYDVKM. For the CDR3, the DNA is TGTGCCAGCAGCCTGCCGCAGGGGGATGTAGGAAACACCATATATTTT. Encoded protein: CASSLPQGDVGNTIYF.

The chain's CDR3 is CASSSRTGTYEQYF. The CDR3 nucleotides read TGTGCCAGCAGCTCTAGGACAGGCACCTACGAGCAGTACTTC. This chain links TRBV7-9 with TRBJ2-7; 7 nucleotides match TRBD1. V lost 4 bases and J lost 2; bases outside the gene matches: 5. Germline V gene data show CDR1 as SEHNR and CDR2 as FQNEAQ (reference sequence). CDR3 size: 14 residues. Combining the CDR3 with reference TRBV7-9 and TRBJ2-7 gives the whole variable domain DTGVSQNPRHKITKRGQNVTFRCDPISEHNRLYWYRQTLGQGPEFLTYFQNEAQLEKSRLLSDRFSAERPKGSFSTLEIQRTEQGDSAMYLCASSSRTGTYEQYFGPGTRLTVT.